The 2 T cell receptor beta chains listed next were all sequenced from one sample in a study of blood T cell repertoires in COVID-19. Generated by immunoSEQ multiplex PCR, the TCRdb table keeps only in-frame clones and is missing some. The sample includes 260,000 or so clones, less than 85% of them seen just once. Input material: PBMCs or T cells enriched from blood (not recorded which). These receptors originate from a woman aged 45-60 years who had recovered from COVID-19.

V and J are TRBV2 and TRBJ2-3, with D possibly TRBD2 on 5 matching bases. The CDR3 consists of 12 residues. V shed 6 bases and J shed 2 bases, with 6 bases lying between them. Germline CDR1 is SNHLY and CDR2 is FYNNEI. The CDR3, as DNA: TGTGCCAGCAGGGGAGCCACAGATACGCAGTATTTT. Its translation is CASRGATDTQYF.

J is TRBJ1-5 and V is TRBV4-1; D is unresolved. V lost 4 bases and J 3 bases, leaving 13 bases between the germline ends. This CDR3 region has 15 residues. Germline-derived CDR1 and CDR2 are MGHRA and YSYEKL. As DNA, the CDR3 is TGCGCCAGCAGCCTTCTGGCCGGGTTCAATCAGCCCCAGCATTTT. The encoded protein is CASSLLAGFNQPQHF.